A selection of T cell receptor beta chains follows, all from one sample in a study of cytomegalovirus exposure and HLA in healthy donors. Only in-frame clones appear in the TCRdb table, and some are missing; sequencing was by immunoSEQ multiplex PCR. Of tens of thousands of clones listed, around 75% are singletons. The sample taken for sequencing was PBMCs. Receptors originate from a man aged 35 to 55 in good health and CMV-seronegative. The CDR3 runs from the conserved cysteine through the conserved F or W. The order of the fields is V gene, CDR3 length, J gene, clone size, D gene, CDR3 DNA, CDR3 protein. A D gene is named only where the DNA matches it firmly. Where a row states a size, it is once, few, many or the class of an expanded clone; other rows omit it.

TRBV6-5,12,TRBJ2-7,.,.,TGTGCCAGCAGTGACAGTTTCTACGAGCAGTACTTC,CASSDSFYEQYF
TRBV7-3,13,TRBJ2-7,.,.,TGTGCCAGCAGCACCAAAGGTGGGCACGAGCAGTACTTC,CASSTKGGHEQYF
TRBV5-8,16,TRBJ1-2,.,.,TGTGCCAGCAGCCCACTCTTCCGCGGGGGGGGTTATGGCTACACCTTC,CASSPLFRGGGYGYTF
TRBV10-3,14,TRBJ1-3,once,TRBD1,TGTGCCATCAGTTCGACAGGGGTTGGAAACACCATATATTTT,CAISSTGVGNTIYF
TRBV2,12,TRBJ1-2,.,.,TGTGCCAGCAGGGAAGTGACAGTTGGCTACACCTTC,CASREVTVGYTF
TRBV9,14,TRBJ1-5,.,TRBD1,TGTGCCCGTAGAGTCACAGGGGACAATCAGCCCCAGCATTTT,CARRVTGDNQPQHF
TRBV19,15,TRBJ1-5,.,.,TGTGCCAGTAGTATCAACTCCGGGAACAATCAGCCCCAGCATTTT,CASSINSGNNQPQHF
TRBV29-1,14,TRBJ2-5,.,TRBD1,TGCAGCGTTGATGAGACAGGGCACCAAGAGGCCCAGTACTTC,CSVDETGHQEAQYF
TRBV2,14,TRBJ2-5,few,.,TGTGCCAGCGTTAAAGCGGACCCGACCGAGACCCAGTACTTC,CASVKADPTETQYF
TRBV28,13,TRBJ1-1,.,.,TGTGCCAGCAGGGACCCGGGGGTAACTGAAGCTTTCTTT,CASRDPGVTEAFF
TRBV7-3,16,TRBJ2-1,.,.,TGTGCCAGCAGCCCACAGGGGACTCCTTATGTTAATGAGCAGTTCTTC,CASSPQGTPYVNEQFF
TRBV7-8,16,TRBJ2-7,few,TRBD2,TGTGCCAGCAGCCCTCACAATAGCGGGGGCCTGTACGAGCAGTACTTC,CASSPHNSGGLYEQYF
TRBV2,13,TRBJ1-1,.,.,TGTGCCAGCAGTGGGACATCACCTATGGAAGCTTTCTTT,CASSGTSPMEAFF
TRBV15,15,TRBJ1-5,.,.,TGTGCCACCAGCAGAGTCCAGGAGGGCAATCAGCCCCAGCATTTT,CATSRVQEGNQPQHF
TRBV28,14,TRBJ2-1,.,.,TGTGCCAGCAGCTCTCCCCCCAGGCAAAATGAGCAGTTCTTC,CASSSPPRQNEQFF
TRBV19,15,TRBJ1-1,.,.,TGTGCCAGTTCCTTAGAACCAGCCGGGAGCACTGAAGCTTTCTTT,CASSLEPAGSTEAFF
TRBV28,15,TRBJ2-5,once,TRBD2,TGTGCCAGCAGTTTATTGAGGGGACTAGTCGAGACCCAGTACTTC,CASSLLRGLVETQYF
TRBV29-1,13,TRBJ1-1,.,TRBD1,TGCAGCGCCCCGTCGCAGGGGGACACTGAAGCTTTCTTT,CSAPSQGDTEAFF
TRBV18,14,TRBJ1-1,.,.,TGTGCCAGCTCATTCACTAGGACTAACACTGAAGCTTTCTTT,CASSFTRTNTEAFF
TRBV10-1,13,TRBJ2-2,.,.,TGCGCCAGCAGTGACAGGTCAGCCGGGGAGCTGTTTTTT,CASSDRSAGELFF
TRBV7-3,15,TRBJ2-1,.,TRBD2,TGTGCCAGCAGCTACCAGCGGGGGGGTATCAATGAGCAGTTCTTC,CASSYQRGGINEQFF
TRBV5-1,14,TRBJ2-5,.,.,TGCGCCAGCAGCTTCGGGACTTCACAAGAGACCCAGTACTTC,CASSFGTSQETQYF
TRBV18,15,TRBJ2-1,.,TRBD1,TGTGCCAGCTCACCACCGGGACAGGGACGGAATGAGCAGTTCTTC,CASSPPGQGRNEQFF
TRBV9,14,TRBJ2-2,.,.,TGTGCCAGCAGTTATCAGGGTAGCACCGGGGAGCTGTTTTTT,CASSYQGSTGELFF
TRBV5-1,14,TRBJ2-5,.,TRBD1,TGCGCCAGCAGAGTGACAGGGGGCTCGGAGACCCAGTACTTC,CASRVTGGSETQYF
TRBV28,11,TRBJ2-7,.,.,TGTGCCAGCAGTGGGAACAGGGAGCAGTACTTC,CASSGNREQYF
TRBV5-6,12,TRBJ1-1,.,.,TGTGCCAGCAGCTTCTCAGGGTTTGAAGCTTTCTTT,CASSFSGFEAFF
TRBV19,13,TRBJ2-1,.,TRBD1,TGTGCCAGTAGCGACTTGCCGGGACAGGGACAGTTCTTC,CASSDLPGQGQFF
TRBV18,16,TRBJ1-5,.,TRBD1,TGTGCCAGCTCTCTATATTCCGGGACAGGGAATCAGCCCCAGCATTTT,CASSLYSGTGNQPQHF
TRBV6-6,15,TRBJ2-3,once,TRBD1,TGTGCCAGCAGTCATTTGGGACAGAAGGCAGATACGCAGTATTTT,CASSHLGQKADTQYF
TRBV28,12,TRBJ1-3,.,.,TGTGCCTCATCGGTGGTTGGAAACACCATATATTTT,CASSVVGNTIYF
TRBV4-1,16,TRBJ2-7,.,TRBD1,TGCGCCAGCAGCCAAGAAAGGACCAGGGGGAAAGACGAGCAGTACTTC,CASSQERTRGKDEQYF
TRBV7-2,12,TRBJ1-1,.,TRBD1,TGTGCCAGCGGACAGGGAACAGATGAAGCTTTCTTT,CASGQGTDEAFF
TRBV4-1,17,TRBJ2-1,.,TRBD2,TGCGCCAGCAGCCATGATCCGGGACTAGCGGACTACAATGAGCAGTTCTTC,CASSHDPGLADYNEQFF
TRBV28,16,TRBJ2-7,.,.,TGTGCCAGCAGCCTACTGGGGACATTGAGCTCCTACGAGCAGTACTTC,CASSLLGTLSSYEQYF
TRBV6-6,14,TRBJ1-1,.,.,TGTGCCAGCAGCGGAGGGCCGATGAACACTGAAGCTTTCTTT,CASSGGPMNTEAFF
TRBV7-6,12,TRBJ2-7,.,.,TGTGCCAGCAGCTTACCGTATGACGAGCAGTACTTC,CASSLPYDEQYF
TRBV25-1,15,TRBJ2-7,.,.,TGTGCCAGCAGTGAGGCTGGCGGGGTTCGGTACGAGCAGTACTTC,CASSEAGGVRYEQYF
TRBV5-1,16,TRBJ1-4,.,.,TGCGCCAGCAGCGCGACGACCGGGACACTGCCCGAAAAACTGTTTTTT,CASSATTGTLPEKLFF
TRBV27,15,TRBJ2-5,.,.,TGTGCCAGCAGTAGCCTACAGGGAAATAAAGAGACCCAGTACTTC,CASSSLQGNKETQYF
TRBV2,15,TRBJ2-7,.,TRBD1,TGTGCCAGCAGTGAAGCTGGGACAGGGTTCTCCGAGCAGTACTTC,CASSEAGTGFSEQYF
TRBV5-3,13,TRBJ2-5,.,.,TGTGCCAGAAGCTTGCCAGGGCTGGAGACCCAGTACTTC,CARSLPGLETQYF
TRBV6-1,15,TRBJ1-5,few,.,TGTGCCAGCAGTCCTAGGTGGCAGGGAAATCAGCCCCAGCATTTT,CASSPRWQGNQPQHF
TRBV28,12,TRBJ2-2,.,.,TGTGCCAGCAGTTTCAGCACCGGGGAGCTGTTTTTT,CASSFSTGELFF
TRBV19,13,TRBJ2-5,.,TRBD1,TGTGCCAGTAGTAACACAGGGGGAGAGACCCAGTACTTC,CASSNTGGETQYF
TRBV5-1,16,TRBJ2-1,few,TRBD2,TGCGCCAGCAGCTTGGCCGGTAGCGGGAGTCTGGATGAGCAGTTCTTC,CASSLAGSGSLDEQFF
TRBV27,17,TRBJ2-2,.,TRBD2,TGTGCCAGCAGTTTAGGACTAGCGGGAGAGTTAGCCGGGGAGCTGTTTTTT,CASSLGLAGELAGELFF
TRBV7-6,15,TRBJ1-4,few,.,TGTGCCAGCAGCGCTAGTGGGAGTCTTAATGAAAAACTGTTTTTT,CASSASGSLNEKLFF
TRBV5-1,16,TRBJ2-1,.,TRBD1,TGCGCCAGCAGTTTCCAGACAGGGAACTCCTACAATGAGCAGTTCTTC,CASSFQTGNSYNEQFF
TRBV5-1,17,TRBJ1-2,.,.,TGCGCCAGCAGCTGGGGTGGCGTGGCCCTGCGGGGCTATGGCTACACCTTC,CASSWGGVALRGYGYTF
TRBV12-5,13,TRBJ2-2,.,TRBD2,TGTGCTAGTGGACTAGCGGGGAACGGGGAGCTGTTTTTT,CASGLAGNGELFF
TRBV6-1,13,TRBJ1-1,.,.,TGTGCCAGCAGTCGACTGGGTGCCACTGAAGCTTTCTTT,CASSRLGATEAFF
TRBV30,15,TRBJ2-7,.,.,TGTGCCTGGAGTGGGAGCGAGCGTAGCTCCTACGAGCAGTACTTC,CAWSGSERSSYEQYF
TRBV5-1,15,TRBJ2-7,.,TRBD2,TGCGCCAGCAGCTTACGGGGGGTCCTTAGGGACGAGCAGTACTTC,CASSLRGVLRDEQYF
TRBV6-1,14,TRBJ2-5,.,.,TGTGCCAGCAGTGAAGCGGGGGCGGTGGAAGAGCAGTACTTC,CASSEAGAVEEQYF
TRBV6-1,15,TRBJ2-7,few,TRBD1,TGTGCCAGCAAACTAGACAGGGGGGACTCCTACGAGCAGTACTTC,CASKLDRGDSYEQYF
TRBV18,16,TRBJ2-5,few,TRBD2,TGTGCCAGCTCACCAGGGCTAGCGGGAGATGTTTGGACCCAGTACTTC,CASSPGLAGDVWTQYF